The rows below give T cell receptor beta chains drawn from one sample of a study of CD8+CD57+ T cells in acquired aplastic anemia. Via MiXCR, TCRdb re-called the reads, giving one row per CDR3 protein. Of some 280,000 distinct CDR3 sequences listed, around three fifths were seen once; the top ten hold 8%. Sequenced: sorted CD4+, CD8+, or CD8+CD57+ T cells (not recorded which) from PBMCs. The receptors shown here come from a human donor with severe aplastic anemia or a healthy control (not recorded which). CDR3s include the opening cysteine and the closing phenylalanine or tryptophan. The D gene is left open where the match is weak. Size is omitted from some rows. Given values are once, few, many or a class for expanded clones.

v_call	j_call	clone_size	d_call	cdr3_aa	cdr3_nt
TRBV7-7	TRBJ2-5	many	NA	CASSLAGGSVETQYF	TGTGCTAGCAGCTTAGCAGGGGGGTCCGTAGAGACCCAGTACTTC
TRBV5-5	TRBJ1-3	many	NA	CASSSNGDSGNTIYF	TGTGCCAGCAGCTCGAACGGGGACTCAGGAAACACCATATATTTT
TRBV6-1	TRBJ1-1	few	NA	CASSESGPFKVF	TGTGCCAGCAGTGAGTCGGGACCCTTCAAGGTCTTT
TRBV6-5	TRBJ2-3	NA	NA	CASSVGGDGNTDTQYF	TGTGCCAGCAGCGTAGGGGGGGATGGGAACACTGATACGCAGTATTTT
TRBV7-2	TRBJ1-3	NA	NA	CASSLVGTSSTIYF	TGTGCCAGCAGCTTAGTTGGTACATCGAGCACCATATATTTT
TRBV7-9	TRBJ1-6	NA	NA	CASSTNPELGAGSPPHF	TGTGCCAGCAGCACCAACCCGGAACTAGGGGCGGGTTCACCCCCCCACTTT
TRBV7-2	TRBJ2-1	NA	NA	CASSLEQGPYNFYNEQFF	TGTGCCAGCAGCTTAGAGCAGGGGCCTTATAATTTCTACAATGAGCAGTTCTTC
TRBV5-1	TRBJ2-7	NA	NA	CASSRDSSSEQYF	TGCGCCAGCAGCAGGGACTCTAGTAGCGAGCAGTACTTC
TRBV2	TRBJ2-7	few	TRBD2	CASSVGTRTWEQYF	TGTGCCAGCAGTGTAGGGACTAGGACGTGGGAGCAGTACTTC
TRBV11-1	TRBJ1-2	many	TRBD1	CASSSMTGLGGYTF	TGTGCCAGCAGCTCCATGACAGGGCTTGGTGGCTACACCTTC
TRBV2	TRBJ2-3	NA	TRBD2	CASSQASGGLDTQYF	TGTGCCAGCAGCCAGGCTAGCGGGGGGTTAGATACGCAGTATTTT
TRBV9	TRBJ2-7	NA	TRBD2	CASSPPGLADTYEQYF	TGTGCCAGCAGCCCTCCGGGACTAGCGGACACCTACGAGCAGTACTTC
TRBV14	TRBJ2-7	NA	NA	CASSQGIVVLDEQYF	TGTGCCAGCAGCCAAGGAATCGTTGTTCTGGACGAGCAGTACTTC
TRBV9	TRBJ1-4	many	NA	CASSVTYQDQLFF	TGTGCCAGCAGCGTAACGTACCAGGACCAACTGTTTTTT
TRBV3-1	TRBJ1-6	many	NA	CASSHGGRGSPLHF	TGTGCCAGCAGCCACGGGGGCAGGGGTTCACCCCTCCACTTT
TRBV6-2/TRBV6-3	TRBJ1-5	many	NA	CASSYTPVALFNQPQHF	TGTGCCAGCAGTTATACCCCGGTGGCTTTATTCAATCAGCCCCAGCATTTT
TRBV20-1	TRBJ2-1	many	NA	CSARQYNEQFF	TGCAGTGCCCGACAGTACAATGAGCAGTTCTTC
TRBV14	TRBJ1-3	NA	NA	CASSQEYRVGNTIYF	TGTGCCAGCAGCCAAGAATACCGGGTTGGAAACACCATATATTTT
TRBV7-9	TRBJ2-5	few	TRBD2	CASGPTSSRPETQYF	TGTGCCAGCGGCCCGACTAGCTCGCGCCCGGAGACCCAGTACTTC
TRBV24-1	TRBJ1-5	NA	NA	CATSDPRTADQPQHF	TGTGCCACCAGTGACCCGAGGACAGCGGATCAGCCCCAGCATTTT
TRBV5-1	TRBJ2-4	once	TRBD2	CASSGGTSGYNEQYF	TGCGCCAGCAGTGGTGGGACTAGCGGTTACAATGAGCAGTACTTC
TRBV19	TRBJ1-4	many	TRBD1	CASTRGQGHRATNEKLFF	TGTGCCAGTACCCGGGGACAGGGCCACCGTGCAACTAATGAAAAACTGTTTTTT
TRBV2	TRBJ1-1	NA	NA	CASIGVGPNTEAFF	TGTGCCAGCATAGGGGTGGGGCCGAACACTGAAGCTTTCTTT
TRBV29-1	TRBJ2-7	NA	NA	CSVEGGLNYEQYF	TGCAGCGTTGAGGGGGGCCTTAACTACGAGCAGTACTTC
TRBV4-1	TRBJ1-2	NA	NA	CASSQAIGRNYGYTF	TGCGCCAGCAGCCAAGCAATCGGGAGAAACTATGGCTACACCTTC
TRBV29-1	TRBJ1-5	NA	NA	CSVVGGVDQPQHF	TGCAGCGTTGTAGGAGGGGTTGATCAGCCCCAGCATTTT
TRBV15	TRBJ2-7	NA	NA	CATSRVDATYEQYF	TGTGCCACCAGCAGAGTGGACGCGACCTACGAGCAGTACTTC
TRBV2	TRBJ2-1	NA	NA	CASSEAARPYNEQFF	TGTGCCAGCAGTGAAGCGGCTCGCCCGTACAATGAGCAGTTCTTC
TRBV7-2	TRBJ2-5	NA	NA	CASRSRTEGEGETQYF	TGTGCCAGCAGATCACGGACGGAGGGGGAAGGAGAGACCCAGTACTTC
TRBV7-9	TRBJ1-2	few	TRBD1	CASSPGTGGSYGYTF	TGTGCCAGCAGCCCTGGGACAGGGGGGTCCTATGGCTACACCTTC
TRBV5-8	TRBJ2-1	many	TRBD1	CASSLEWDSSYNEQFF	TGTGCCAGCAGCTTGGAGTGGGACAGCTCCTACAATGAGCAGTTCTTC
TRBV15	TRBJ1-1	NA	NA	CATSPPKGSTEAFF	TGTGCCACCAGCCCCCCAAAGGGGAGCACTGAAGCTTTCTTT
TRBV7-2	TRBJ2-5	many	TRBD2	CASSLGGLAGVRGETQYF	TGTGCCAGCAGCTTAGGGGGACTAGCGGGGGTGAGGGGGGAGACCCAGTACTTC
TRBV20-1	TRBJ2-1	few	NA	CSARRGDNEQFF	TGCAGTGCTAGACGTGGGGACAATGAGCAGTTCTTC
TRBV7-2	TRBJ2-7	NA	NA	CASRYVVDSYEQYF	TGTGCCAGCAGATACGTGGTGGATTCCTACGAGCAGTACTTC
TRBV5-1	TRBJ2-5	many	NA	CASSFMVGDPSQETQYF	TGCGCCAGCAGCTTCATGGTTGGGGACCCTTCCCAAGAGACCCAGTACTTC
TRBV2	TRBJ2-2	NA	TRBD2	CASSRLGVAGGIGELFF	TGTGCCAGCAGTCGCCTGGGGGTAGCGGGGGGGATCGGGGAGCTGTTTTTT
TRBV24-1	TRBJ1-2	NA	TRBD1	CATSDPGRGHGYTF	TGTGCCACCAGTGACCCTGGCAGGGGGCATGGCTACACCTTC
TRBV20-1	TRBJ1-1	many	NA	CSARPGERRNTEAFF	TGCAGTGCTAGGCCTGGGGAGCGGAGGAACACTGAAGCTTTCTTT
TRBV4-2	TRBJ1-3	NA	NA	CASSQRMNTGNTIYF	TGTGCCAGCAGCCAAAGGATGAACACTGGAAACACCATATATTTT
TRBV6-2/TRBV6-3	TRBJ1-1	NA	TRBD1	CASSYPPRGRIGNTEAFF	TGTGCCAGCAGTTACCCCCCCAGGGGGCGGATCGGGAACACTGAAGCTTTCTTT
TRBV7-8	TRBJ1-1	many	NA	CASSPLRGIMTTKTFEAFF	TGTGCCAGCAGCCCGCTTAGGGGGATCATGACCACGAAGACCTTTGAAGCTTTCTTT
TRBV20-1	TRBJ2-7	NA	TRBD2	CHLLAIHEQYF	TGCCACCTACTAGCGATCCACGAGCAGTACTTC
TRBV19	TRBJ1-6	NA	TRBD1	CASSMLGQGANSPLHF	TGTGCCAGTAGTATGTTGGGACAGGGGGCGAATTCACCCCTCCACTTT
TRBV15	TRBJ2-7	NA	TRBD1	CASRAVTGSYEQYF	TGTGCCAGCAGGGCGGTGACAGGGTCCTACGAGCAGTACTTC
TRBV18	TRBJ2-1	NA	TRBD1	CASSPAQLEQGAYNEQFF	TGTGCCAGCTCACCAGCCCAGTTGGAACAGGGGGCCTACAATGAGCAGTTCTTC
TRBV20-1	TRBJ1-3	NA	NA	CSARAGTGNTIYF	TGCAGTGCTAGAGCGGGAACTGGAAACACCATATATTTT
TRBV5-1	TRBJ1-1	many	NA	CASSLGSGTEAFF	TGCGCCAGCAGCTTGGGGTCCGGCACTGAAGCTTTCTTT
TRBV19	TRBJ1-6	NA	NA	CASSTPSRPPLHF	TGTGCCAGTAGTACACCCTCGAGGCCACCCCTCCACTTT